This TCR beta chain was observed in a study of cytomegalovirus exposure and HLA in healthy donors. Regarding the study as a whole: High sensitivity and specificity were reportedly achieved when the classifier diagnosed cytomegalovirus status.

The data were produced by immunoSEQ multiplex PCR, yet TCRdb's version contains in-frame clones alone and is incomplete. In the table there are 82,000 or so clones, 85% to 95% of which are singletons. As regards this clone: Its antigen is still unknown.

This CDR3 is 15 amino acids long. Per germline, CDR1 MDHEN and CDR2 SYDVKM. The trim removed 6 bases at V and 1 base at J, leaving 4 bases unmatched. The receptor's source is a man between 18 and 35 years old in good health and CMV-seronegative. The chain joins TRBV28 to TRBJ2-5; 11 bases match TRBD2. The sample comprised PBMCs. This chain's CDR3 is CASSYGTSGQETQYF. The CDR3 DNA sequence: TGTGCCAGCAGCTATGGGACTAGCGGCCAAGAGACCCAGTACTTC.